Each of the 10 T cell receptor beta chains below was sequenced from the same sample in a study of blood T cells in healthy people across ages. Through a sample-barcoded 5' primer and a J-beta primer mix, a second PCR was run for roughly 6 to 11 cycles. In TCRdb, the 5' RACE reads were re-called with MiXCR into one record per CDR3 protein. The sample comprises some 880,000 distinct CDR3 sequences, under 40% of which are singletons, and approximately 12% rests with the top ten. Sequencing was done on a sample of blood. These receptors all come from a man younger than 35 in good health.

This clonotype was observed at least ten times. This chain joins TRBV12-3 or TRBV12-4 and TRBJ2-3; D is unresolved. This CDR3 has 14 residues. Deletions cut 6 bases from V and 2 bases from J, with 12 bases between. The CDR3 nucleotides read TGTGCCAGCAGCCACCCTCCGAACACAGATACGCAGTATTTT. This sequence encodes CASSHPPNTDTQYF.

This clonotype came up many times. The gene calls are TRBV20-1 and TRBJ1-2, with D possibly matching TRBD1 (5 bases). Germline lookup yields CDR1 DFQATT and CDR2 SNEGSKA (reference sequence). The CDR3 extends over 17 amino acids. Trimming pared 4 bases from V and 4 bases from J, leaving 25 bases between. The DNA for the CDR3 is TGCAGTGCTAAAAATTTGCGTGTAGGGGCAGTAGGCTATGGCTACACCTTC. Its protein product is CSAKNLRVGAVGYGYTF.

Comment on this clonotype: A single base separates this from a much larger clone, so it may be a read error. The CDR3 nucleotides read TGTGCCAGCAGCTTAAATTGGCAGCCTCCCAACGTCCTGACTTTC. It codes for CASSLNWQPPNVLTF. The chain links TRBV7-8 to TRBJ2-6; D call uncertain. Germline CDR1 reads SGHVS; CDR2 reads FQNEAQ. Trimming stripped 2 bases from V and 8 bases from J, with 13 bases between. This CDR3 is built from 15 residues.

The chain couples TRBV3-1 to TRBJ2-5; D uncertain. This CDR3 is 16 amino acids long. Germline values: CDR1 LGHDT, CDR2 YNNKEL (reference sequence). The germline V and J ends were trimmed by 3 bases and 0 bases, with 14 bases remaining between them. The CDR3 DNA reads TGTGCCAGCAGCCACACCACTACTGGGTACCAAGAGACCCAGTACTTC. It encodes CASSHTTTGYQETQYF.

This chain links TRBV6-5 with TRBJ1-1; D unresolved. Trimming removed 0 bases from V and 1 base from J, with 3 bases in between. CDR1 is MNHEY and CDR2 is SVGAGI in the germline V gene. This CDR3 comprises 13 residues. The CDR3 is CASSYSQNTEAFF. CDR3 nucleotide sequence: TGTGCCAGCAGTTACTCTCAGAACACTGAAGCTTTCTTT.

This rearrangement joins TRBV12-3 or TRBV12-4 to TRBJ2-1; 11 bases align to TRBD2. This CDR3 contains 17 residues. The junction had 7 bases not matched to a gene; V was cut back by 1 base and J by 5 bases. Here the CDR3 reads CASSLEVAGGENNEQFF. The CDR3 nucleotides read TGTGCCAGCAGTTTAGAAGTAGCGGGGGGGGAAAACAATGAGCAGTTCTTC.

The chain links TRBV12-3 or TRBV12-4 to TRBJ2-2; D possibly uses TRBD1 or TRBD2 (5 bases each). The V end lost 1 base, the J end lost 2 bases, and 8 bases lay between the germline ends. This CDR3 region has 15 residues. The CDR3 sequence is CASSLEWDNTGELFF. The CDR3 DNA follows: TGTGCCAGCAGTTTAGAGTGGGACAACACCGGGGAGCTGTTTTTT.

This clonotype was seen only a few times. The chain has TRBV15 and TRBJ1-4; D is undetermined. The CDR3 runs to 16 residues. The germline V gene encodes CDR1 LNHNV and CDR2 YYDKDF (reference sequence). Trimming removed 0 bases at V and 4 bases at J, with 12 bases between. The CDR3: CATSREGRQNNEKLFF. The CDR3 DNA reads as TGTGCCACCAGCAGAGAAGGGAGGCAGAATAATGAAAAACTGTTTTTT.

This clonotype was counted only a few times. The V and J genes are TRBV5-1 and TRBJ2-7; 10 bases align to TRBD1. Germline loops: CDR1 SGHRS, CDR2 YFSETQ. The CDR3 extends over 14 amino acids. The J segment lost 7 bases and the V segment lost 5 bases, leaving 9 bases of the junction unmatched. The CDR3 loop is CASRKGQGRNEQYF. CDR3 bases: TGCGCCAGCAGGAAGGGACAGGGGCGCAATGAGCAGTACTTC.

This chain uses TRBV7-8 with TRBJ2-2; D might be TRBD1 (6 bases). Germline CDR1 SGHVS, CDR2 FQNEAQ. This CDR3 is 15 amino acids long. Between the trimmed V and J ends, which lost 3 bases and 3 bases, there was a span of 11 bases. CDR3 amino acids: CASSLWNRDTGELFF. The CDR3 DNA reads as TGTGCCAGCAGCTTGTGGAACAGGGACACCGGGGAGCTGTTTTTT.